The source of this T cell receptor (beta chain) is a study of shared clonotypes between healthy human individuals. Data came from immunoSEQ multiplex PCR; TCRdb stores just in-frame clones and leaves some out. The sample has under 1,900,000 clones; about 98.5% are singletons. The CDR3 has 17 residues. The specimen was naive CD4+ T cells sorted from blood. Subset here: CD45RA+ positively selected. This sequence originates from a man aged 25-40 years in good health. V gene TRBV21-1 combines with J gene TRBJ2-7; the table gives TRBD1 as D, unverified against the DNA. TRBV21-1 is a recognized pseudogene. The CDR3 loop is CASSKTPGQGTSYEQYF. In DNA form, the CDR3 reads TGTGCCAGCAGCAAAACCCCGGGACAGGGCACCTCCTACGAGCAGTACTTC.